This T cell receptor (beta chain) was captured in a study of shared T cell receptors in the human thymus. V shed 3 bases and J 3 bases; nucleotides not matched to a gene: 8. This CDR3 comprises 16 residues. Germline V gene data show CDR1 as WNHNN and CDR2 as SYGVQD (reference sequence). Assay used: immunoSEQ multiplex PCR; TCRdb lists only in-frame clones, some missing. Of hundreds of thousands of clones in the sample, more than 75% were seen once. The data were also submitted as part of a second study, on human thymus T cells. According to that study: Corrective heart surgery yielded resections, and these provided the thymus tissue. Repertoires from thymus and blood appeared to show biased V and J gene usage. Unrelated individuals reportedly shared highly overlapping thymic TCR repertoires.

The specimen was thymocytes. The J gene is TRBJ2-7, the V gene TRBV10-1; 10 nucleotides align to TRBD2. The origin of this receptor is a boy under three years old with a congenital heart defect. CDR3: CASSEGTSVGVYEQYF. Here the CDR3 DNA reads TGCGCCAGCAGTGAAGGGACTAGCGTGGGAGTCTACGAGCAGTACTTC.